This T cell receptor beta chain was retrieved from a study of blood T cell repertoires in COVID-19. The assay was immunoSEQ multiplex PCR, and TCRdb's table has in-frame clones only and misses some. This table has more than 60,000 clones, approximately 90% appearing once. The trim removed 7 bases at V and 0 bases at J, leaving 14 bases unmatched. The CDR3 runs to 17 residues. CDR1 is SNHLY, CDR2 FYNNEI, per germline. V and J are TRBV2 and TRBJ1-2; 7 bases agree with TRBD1. The source of this sequence is a woman aged 40 to 50 who had recovered from COVID-19. The specimen was PBMCs or T cells enriched from blood (not recorded which). CDR3 region: CASIGDSVSLANYGYTF. CDR3 bases: TGTGCCAGCATTGGGGACAGCGTCTCTTTAGCTAACTATGGCTACACCTTC.